This T cell receptor (beta chain) is drawn from a study of shared clonotypes between healthy human individuals (dated by TCRdb to the early 2020s). Background on the whole study: The cohort comprised two women and a few men aged 18 to 49 years. For each donor, three plates each were used for CD4 naive and CD4 memory, two plates were used for CD8 naive, and one plate was used for CD8 memory. Each donor's leukapheresis produced roughly between roughly 0.85 and 10 billion PBMCs. Libraries were prepared and TCR repertoires were sequenced by different laboratories using diverse techniques, in order to increase sequencing depth and limit assay-specific biases. The study deeply sequenced blood TCR repertoires of roughly five healthy adults to estimate repertoire size and the extent of clonotype sharing between individuals.

A word on this clone: This receptor's antigen is unknown. Base qualities are missing; no much larger clone stands one base away.

TCR CDR3 regions were amplified from genomic DNA by multiplex PCR using the deep immunoSEQ assay. Extracted genomic DNA from each cell subset was distributed evenly across all wells of several immunoSEQ 96-well plates, and each plate was treated as a replicate. For sorted subsets, each replicate PCR was loaded with roughly 200 ng genomic DNA, equivalent to roughly 30,000 T cell genomes. Purified libraries were measured with a Qubit 3.0 fluorometer, size-checked on a Bioanalyzer 2100, and measured again with the KAPA Library Quantification kit. A separate single-read 150-cycle Illumina NextSeq 550 flow cell was used to sequence each immunoSEQ 96-well plate. In the authors' own workflow: Because the immunoSEQ output included only junctional sequences and no quality scores, the filtering could not be the same as the filtering used for full-length reads. To assign V/J genes and CDR3, sequences were annotated against IMGT germline references using PyIR, a Python wrapper for IgBLAST v1.9. Reads were filtered out if the reads had weak V/J assignments (E-value above 1e-6), no CDR3, stop codons, out-of-frame junctions, or ambiguous translated residues. V3J clonotypes were defined as sequences sharing an identical inferred V gene, J gene, and CDR3 amino acid sequence. Percentage overlap between repertoires was computed as shared unique clonotypes divided by the size of the smaller repertoire. Richness of each repertoire was evaluated using RTK rarefaction, the Chao1 estimator, and Recon v2.1 estimates of unobserved clonotypes. Generation probabilities were computed with OLGA for all TCRbeta clonotypes obtained by the gDNA method from four donors. TCRdb carries this immuneACCESS record with in-frame sequences only. Its versions omit some clonotypes, under half of them owing to an unresolved V gene in the studies checked, with the rest unexplained. That table supplies the V and J calls and clone size; D and trimming were determined from the DNA. This sample is represented by fewer than 1.8 million clones; approximately 98.5% of them were singletons. 0.36% of the sample is in the top ten clones.

The donors were healthy, HIV-negative adults who had no recently reported acute infections or vaccinations. All donors were Caucasian adults living in Nashville, Tennessee, USA. Magnetic negative selection was used to enrich CD4+ T cells, after which naive cells were positively selected on CD45RA and the negative fraction became the memory subset. Blood was collected by leukapheresis, and PBMCs were isolated by Ficoll-Histopaque density gradient centrifugation and then cryopreserved in liquid nitrogen vapor phase. Purity and quantity of every magnetically sorted T cell population were checked by analytical flow cytometry. Genomic DNA was isolated from every sorted fraction and measured by UV absorbance on a Nanodrop 2000c. Results the study describes overall, beyond this receptor: Rarefaction of sorted-subset datasets indicated incomplete sequencing despite the large sequencing depth. The genetic and exposure-history diversity represented was limited by the small number of donors. Sampling was restricted to blood, and TCR repertoires in tissue are likely to differ from TCR repertoires in blood. Higher generation probabilities were observed for clonotypes shared by all four sorted-subset donors than for non-shared clonotypes. Larger estimated clonotype richness was generally found for naive subsets than for memory subsets. When a few donors were compared, the shared fraction of clonotypes was about 5.5% for naive CD4, around 3.6% for naive CD8, 2.3% for memory CD4, and 0.35% to 0.5% for memory CD8. Pairwise subsampling indicated that sequencing depth was expected to affect the degree of clonotype sharing among donors.

V and J lose 2 bases and 3 bases, and a span of 12 bases separates them. Spanning cysteine to phenylalanine, the CDR3 consists of 15 amino acids. Only the CDR3 DNA is retained, 45 bases long and in frame from the first base. In the germline V gene, CDR1 corresponds to SGHDT and CDR2 to YYEEEE. The source material was naive CD4+ T cells sorted from blood. Explained via the paper, the cell subset or site label denotes: CD45RA+ positively selected. The TCR was taken from a man younger than 45 in good health. Recombination connected TRBV5-6 to TRBJ2-1, with TRBD1 perhaps the D gene, on 5 matching bases. This receptor has the CDR3 CASSLQVGSYNEQFF. The bases are TGTGCCAGCAGCTTACAGGTTGGTAGCTACAATGAGCAGTTCTTC.